This T cell receptor beta chain originates from a study of blood T cell repertoires in COVID-19. Turning to the study itself: T cells, B-cell-depleted T cells, or PBMCs provided the cDNA or gDNA that served as material.

V was trimmed by 2 bases and J by 4 bases, leaving 17 bases between them. The CDR3 has 15 amino acids. Germline loops: CDR1 GTSNPN, CDR2 SVGIG (reference sequence). Profiling relied on immunoSEQ multiplex PCR, and the TCRdb table lists in-frame clones only, not all of them. Here the sample spans roughly 170,000 clones, 80% to 90% being singletons. The rearrangement uses TRBV30 and TRBJ1-1; perhaps TRBD1 as D (6 bases). This TCR was recovered from a man aged 70 or older with active or convalescent COVID-19. The material sequenced was peripheral blood. This CDR3 reads CAWSRAGAGGTEAFF. The CDR3, as DNA: TGTGCCTGGAGTAGGGCAGGGGCCGGTGGCACTGAAGCTTTCTTT. Full variable domain (rest looked up from reference TRBV30 and TRBJ1-1): SQTIHQWPATLVQPVGSPLSLECTVEGTSNPNLYWYRQAAGRGLQLLFYSVGIGQISSEVPQNLSASRPQDRQFILSSKKLLLSDSGFYLCAWSRAGAGGTEAFFGQGTRLTVV.